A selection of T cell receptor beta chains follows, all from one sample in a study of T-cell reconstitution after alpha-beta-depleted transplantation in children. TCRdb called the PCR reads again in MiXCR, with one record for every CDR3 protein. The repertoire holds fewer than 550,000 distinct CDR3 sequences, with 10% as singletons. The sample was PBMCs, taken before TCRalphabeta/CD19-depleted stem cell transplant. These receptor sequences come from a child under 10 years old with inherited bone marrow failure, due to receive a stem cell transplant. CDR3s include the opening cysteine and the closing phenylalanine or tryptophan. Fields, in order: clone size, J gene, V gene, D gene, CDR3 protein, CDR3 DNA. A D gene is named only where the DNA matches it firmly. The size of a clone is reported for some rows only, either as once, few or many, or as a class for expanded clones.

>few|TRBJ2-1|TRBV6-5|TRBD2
CASSYATSGPESSYNEQFF
TGTGCCAGCAGTTACGCGACTAGCGGGCCGGAGAGCTCCTACAATGAGCAGTTCTTC
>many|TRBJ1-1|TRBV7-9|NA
CASSIVHTNTEAFF
TGTGCCAGCAGCATCGTACATACGAACACTGAAGCTTTCTTT
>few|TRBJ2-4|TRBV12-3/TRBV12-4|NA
CASSFLPLLVQRAKNIQYF
TGTGCCAGCAGTTTCCTTCCTCTTCTGGTCCAAAGGGCCAAAAACATTCAGTACTTC
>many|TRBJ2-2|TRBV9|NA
CASSGGTGELFF
TGTGCCAGCAGCGGAGGGACCGGGGAGCTGTTTTTT
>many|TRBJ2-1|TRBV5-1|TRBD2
CASSLAGLGYNEQFF
TGCGCCAGCAGCTTGGCGGGACTAGGATACAATGAGCAGTTCTTC
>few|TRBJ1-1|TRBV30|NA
CAWSVLSTEAFF
TGTGCCTGGAGTGTTCTGAGTACTGAAGCTTTCTTT
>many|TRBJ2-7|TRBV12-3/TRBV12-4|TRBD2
CASSLAFGGNTYEQYF
TGTGCCAGCAGTTTAGCCTTCGGGGGGAACACCTACGAGCAGTACTTC
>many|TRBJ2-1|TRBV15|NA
CATRARHIGISYNEQFF
TGTGCCACCAGAGCCCGACATATTGGGATTTCCTACAATGAGCAGTTCTTC
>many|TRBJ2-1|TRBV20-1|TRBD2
CSASLSGLAGGSYNEQFF
TGCAGTGCTAGCCTGTCGGGACTAGCGGGAGGGTCCTACAATGAGCAGTTCTTC
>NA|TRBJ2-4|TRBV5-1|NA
CASSRDGSNIQYF
TGCGCCAGCAGCAGGGACGGGAGCAACATTCAGTACTTC
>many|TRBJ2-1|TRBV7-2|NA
CATSWLALNNEQFF
TGTGCCACCTCGTGGCTAGCGCTTAACAATGAGCAGTTCTTC
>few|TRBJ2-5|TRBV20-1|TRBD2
CSANPGLAAQETQYF
TGCAGTGCTAATCCGGGACTAGCGGCGCAAGAGACCCAGTACTTC
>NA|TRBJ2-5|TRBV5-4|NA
CASSWRWQETQYF
TGTGCCAGCAGTTGGCGTTGGCAAGAGACCCAGTACTTC
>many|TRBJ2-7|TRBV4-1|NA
CASSQGPGTVGNEQYF
TGCGCCAGCAGCCAAGGTCCCGGGACCGTCGGTAACGAGCAGTACTTC
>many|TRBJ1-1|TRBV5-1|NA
CASSSIQNTEAFF
TGCGCCAGCAGCTCCATTCAGAACACTGAAGCTTTCTTT
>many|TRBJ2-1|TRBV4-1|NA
CASSPYLDSTQFF
TGCGCCAGCAGCCCTTACCTGGACTCCACCCAGTTCTTC